The following is a T cell receptor (beta chain) sequence with its context. Antigen unknown. Germline loops: CDR1 SGHRS, CDR2 YFSETQ. J gave up 4 bases and V 3 bases, and 8 bases lay outside the gene matches. The CDR3 is made up of 15 amino acids. Template switching by 5'RACE produced TCR cDNA, adding a universal primer site and UMIs. TCRdb reprocessed the 5' RACE reads with MiXCR, giving one entry per CDR3 protein. Found here are hundreds of thousands of distinct CDR3 sequences, more than 3% of them singletons; the top ten hold about a quarter. These data originate in a study of T cells after yellow fever vaccination. Study-wide results and limits: Post-booster reappearance was seen for most primary-vaccination clones (about 95% CD4, roughly 88% CD8).

The material sequenced was PBMCs, taken on the day of the yellow fever booster vaccination. The rearrangement links TRBV5-1 to TRBJ2-3; 7 nucleotides line up with TRBD2. The receptor was derived from a young man who received the YFV17D yellow fever vaccine. CDR3: CASSWRLAVADTQYF. CDR3 coding DNA: TGCGCCAGCAGCTGGAGACTAGCTGTTGCAGATACGCAGTATTTT.